This T cell receptor beta chain was captured in a study of T cell responses to AZD1222 COVID-19 vaccine. Whole-study results and caveats: Nearly half of spike-specific TCRs reportedly go after variant regions that carry no mutations. The sample set comprised mostly white British donors with more females, and clonal diversity was possibly underestimated. Spike was spanned by vaccine-associated CD4 TCRs, which were dominant at 160-218 and 743-854.

Libraries were prepared by immunoSEQ multiplex PCR; TCRdb keeps only in-frame clonotypes and omits some of them. The table has just over 150,000 clones, 75% to 90% seen once. The CDR3 is made up of 15 amino acids. CDR1 and CDR2 from the germline V gene are MNHEY and SMNVEV (reference sequence). V dropped 4 bases and J dropped 0 bases, with 10 bases sitting between them. Concerning this clone: Its antigen is as yet unknown.

The chain links TRBV27 to TRBJ1-5; no firm D call. The specimen was peripheral blood, collected after recovery from COVID-19. The source is an adult who had recovered from COVID-19. In DNA form, the CDR3 reads TGTGCCAGCAGTTCCCGGGCCCATAGCAATCAGCCCCAGCATTTT. Protein product: CASSSRAHSNQPQHF.